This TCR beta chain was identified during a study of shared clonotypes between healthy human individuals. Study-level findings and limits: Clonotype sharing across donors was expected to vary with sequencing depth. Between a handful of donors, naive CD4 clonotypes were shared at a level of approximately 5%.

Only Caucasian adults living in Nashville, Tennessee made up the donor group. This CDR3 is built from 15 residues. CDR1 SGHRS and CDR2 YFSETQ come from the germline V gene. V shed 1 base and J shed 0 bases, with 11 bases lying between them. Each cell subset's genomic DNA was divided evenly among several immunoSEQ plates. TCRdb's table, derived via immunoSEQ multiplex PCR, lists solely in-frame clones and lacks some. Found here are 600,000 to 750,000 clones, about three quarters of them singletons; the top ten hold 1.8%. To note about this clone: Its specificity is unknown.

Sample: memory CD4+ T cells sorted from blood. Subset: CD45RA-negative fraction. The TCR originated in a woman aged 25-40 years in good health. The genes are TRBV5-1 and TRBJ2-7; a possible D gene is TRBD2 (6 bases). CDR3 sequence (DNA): TGCGCCAGCAGCTTGCTCGGGGGAAGCTCCTACGAGCAGTACTTC. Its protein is CASSLLGGSSYEQYF.